A single T cell receptor beta chain is shown here with its context. Its antigen is not known. This sample was taken from a study of OX40 agonist ivuxolimab in advanced cancers. Study-level background: In this trial design, patients received ivuxolimab intravenously at 0.01 to 10 mg/kg every 2 weeks. Aged roughly 23 to 79 with a mean of about 63 years, they were about 78% male. The study, taken as a whole, reports: What antigens the expanded peripheral T cells recognized was never established.

Sequencing was performed with immunoSEQ multiplex PCR; in TCRdb, only in-frame clones are kept and a portion is missing. This sample has more than 60,000 clones, with 81% found just once. CDR1 is SGHTA and CDR2 is FQGNSA in the germline V gene. The germline V and J ends were trimmed by 1 base and 4 bases, with 13 bases remaining between them. The CDR3 has 15 amino acids. This chain links TRBV7-2 with TRBJ1-2, with D unclear. The clonotype originates from an adult with an advanced solid tumor such as melanoma, head and neck, liver or kidney cancer. The sequencing here drew on CD4+ or CD8+ T cells sorted from blood, taken in a trial of the OX40 agonist ivuxolimab. The CDR3 here is CASSLEPDGRYGYTF. CDR3 DNA sequence: TGTGCCAGCAGCTTAGAACCGGACGGACGCTATGGCTACACCTTC.